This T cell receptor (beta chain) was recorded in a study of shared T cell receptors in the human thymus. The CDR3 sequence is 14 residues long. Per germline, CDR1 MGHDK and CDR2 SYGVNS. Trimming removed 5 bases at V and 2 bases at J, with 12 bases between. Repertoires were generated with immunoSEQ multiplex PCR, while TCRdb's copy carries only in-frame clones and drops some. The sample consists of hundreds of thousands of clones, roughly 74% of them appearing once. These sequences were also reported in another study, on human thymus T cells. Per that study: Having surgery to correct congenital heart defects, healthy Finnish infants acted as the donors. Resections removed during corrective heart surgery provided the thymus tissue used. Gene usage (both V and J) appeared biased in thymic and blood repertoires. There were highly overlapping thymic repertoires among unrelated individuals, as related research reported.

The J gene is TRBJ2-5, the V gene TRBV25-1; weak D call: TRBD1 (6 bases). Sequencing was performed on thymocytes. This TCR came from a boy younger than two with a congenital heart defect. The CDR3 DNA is TGTGCCAGCAGTCCCACAGGGTTACAAGAGACCCAGTACTTC. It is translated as CASSPTGLQETQYF.